Listed here is a single T cell receptor beta chain. Trimming took off 2 bases at V and 6 bases at J, with 19 bases between the two ends. Germline V gives CDR1 MDHEN, CDR2 SYDVKM. The CDR3 extends over 17 amino acids. These data belong to a study of shared clonotypes between healthy human individuals. Nashville, Tennessee was home to all donors, who were Caucasian adults. Measured with immunoSEQ multiplex PCR; TCRdb has only the in-frame clones, and not every one. Among some 2,500,000 clones listed, 80% to 95% were seen once. Sequenced: naive CD4+ T cells from PBMCs. The subset here: CD45RA+ positively selected. This TCR was sampled from a man between 18 and 35 years old in good health. Some clones in this sample may be carry-over from other donors' samples. The chain carries TRBV28 and TRBJ1-4; D is perhaps TRBD1 (5 bases). The CDR3 DNA sequence: TGTGCCAGCAGTTTAAATTCCCTCGGGGGTCGCGATGAAAAACTGTTTTTT. It translates to CASSLNSLGGRDEKLFF.